This T cell receptor beta chain was obtained from a study of blood T cell repertoires in COVID-19. On the study more broadly: There were acute and convalescent COVID-19 samples, and they came from the United States, Italy and Spain.

Under the authors' procedure: Scientists estimated how many nucleated cells there were by amplifying reference gene primers. Measured with immunoSEQ multiplex PCR; TCRdb has only the in-frame clones, and not every one. V and J calls and clone size follow that table, whereas D and trimming were derived from the DNA. The sample lists about 62,000 clones, roughly 89% seen once, with 5.5% to 6.5% in the top ten. V shed 5 bases and J shed 6 bases, with 11 bases lying between them. This CDR3 has 12 amino acids. The source of this sequence is a human donor in a cohort sampled during active COVID-19. The sequencing input was peripheral blood. This chain connects TRBV12-3 or TRBV12-4 to TRBJ2-7; D gene unclear. CDR3 coding DNA: TGTGCCAGCAGTGACCTAGTCTCCGAGCAGTACTTC. Amino acids: CASSDLVSEQYF.